Below, one T cell receptor (beta chain) is given with its context. Its antigen is as yet unknown. A junction end diverges from the germline sequence, so it may reflect a read error. Before being chosen for sequencing, patients had shown CD8+CD57+ cell expansion by flow cytometry. Prior therapy had not been administered to any patient at the time of blood sampling. This specimen belongs to a study of CD8+CD57+ T cells in acquired aplastic anemia. Study details: Sorting CD4+ and CD8+ cells gave DNA averaging approximately 3 ug.

The study's findings and limits: No significant difference in CD8+ Simpson's diversity was found between patients and controls. Patients and controls shared approximately 30 CD8+ CDR3 sequences.

The template used for profiling TCR beta VDJ and CDR3 was genomic DNA. TCRdb re-analysed the reads in MiXCR, keeping a single row per CDR3 protein. Of approximately 470,000 distinct CDR3 sequences in the sample, 25% to 40% were seen once. The specimen sequenced was sorted CD4+, CD8+, or CD8+CD57+ T cells (not recorded which) from PBMCs. This sequence originates from a human donor with aplastic anemia.

The CDR3 protein is CASSMSSGYTF. The CDR3 nucleotides are TGTGCCAGCAGTATGTCTAGTGGCTACACCTTC. The chain is built from TRBV10-3 and TRBJ1-2, with D unresolved. Germline V gene data show CDR1 as ENHRY and CDR2 as SYGVKD. The length of the CDR3 is 11 residues.